These T cell receptor beta chains were read from a single sample in a study of cytomegalovirus exposure and HLA in healthy donors. Measured with immunoSEQ multiplex PCR; TCRdb has only the in-frame clones, and not every one. The table lists about 160,000 clones, roughly 82% of them singletons, with roughly 1.6% in the top ten. Input material: PBMCs. The receptors stem from a girl under 18 in good health and CMV-seropositive. The conserved cysteine and the conserved F or W are not part of the CDR3 here.

v_gene: TRBV27; j_gene: TRBJ2-7; CDR3aa: ASSQTSGRTWEQY
v_gene: TRBV4-3; j_gene: TRBJ1-5; CDR3aa: ASSQEAGKGQPQH
v_gene: TRBV7-2; j_gene: TRBJ2-3; CDR3aa: ASSLATRLAEAGDTQY
v_gene: TRBV5-6; j_gene: TRBJ2-7; CDR3aa: ASSPRTGDIYEQY
v_gene: TRBV7-3; j_gene: TRBJ1-3; CDR3aa: ASSFAASGNTIY
v_gene: TRBV28; j_gene: TRBJ1-1; CDR3aa: ASSYPAGGAF
v_gene: TRBV6-5; j_gene: TRBJ2-1; CDR3aa: ASSYAAGYYNEQF
v_gene: TRBV5-4; j_gene: TRBJ2-7; CDR3aa: ASSLPLGQGPTAVYEQY
v_gene: TRBV2; j_gene: TRBJ2-1; CDR3aa: ASNPGLAGGHNEQF
v_gene: TRBV6-1; j_gene: TRBJ1-2; CDR3aa: ASSEPGQGNPSFDGYT
v_gene: TRBV5-1; j_gene: TRBJ1-1; CDR3aa: ASSTSGGWGTEAF
v_gene: TRBV9; j_gene: TRBJ2-1; CDR3aa: AREGQNEQF
v_gene: TRBV18; j_gene: TRBJ2-7; CDR3aa: ASSADRVTYEQY
v_gene: TRBV6-6; j_gene: TRBJ2-7; CDR3aa: ASSRPIAGEDEQY
v_gene: TRBV11-2; j_gene: TRBJ2-3; CDR3aa: ASSLMTSGYTDTQY
v_gene: TRBV5-1; j_gene: TRBJ2-2; CDR3aa: ASSLVGEAGELF
v_gene: TRBV10-3; j_gene: TRBJ2-3; CDR3aa: AISALEVDTQY
v_gene: TRBV6-1; j_gene: TRBJ2-1; CDR3aa: ASSPLAGVLNEQF
v_gene: TRBV6-6; j_gene: TRBJ2-5; CDR3aa: ASRGSDRDQETQY
v_gene: TRBV6-1; j_gene: TRBJ1-1; CDR3aa: ASSEAAVMNTEAF
v_gene: TRBV12-1; j_gene: TRBJ2-7; CDR3aa: ASSSGLVAHEQY
v_gene: TRBV28; j_gene: TRBJ2-5; CDR3aa: ASSYRDRGETQY
v_gene: TRBV18; j_gene: TRBJ2-5; CDR3aa: ASSPLAGRIQETQY
v_gene: TRBV6-5; j_gene: TRBJ2-7; CDR3aa: ASSYGARGLTYEQY
v_gene: TRBV28; j_gene: TRBJ2-7; CDR3aa: ASSGGAGREQY
v_gene: TRBV7-9; j_gene: TRBJ1-1; CDR3aa: ASSLIFATGGLNTEAF
v_gene: TRBV6-1; j_gene: TRBJ1-2; CDR3aa: ASSVSRGGPYGYT
v_gene: TRBV5-1; j_gene: TRBJ2-1; CDR3aa: ASSPDRYYNEQF
v_gene: TRBV29-1; j_gene: TRBJ1-2; CDR3aa: SVGGQGSGYT
v_gene: TRBV28; j_gene: TRBJ2-7; CDR3aa: ASSLGQPPYEQY
v_gene: TRBV2; j_gene: TRBJ1-5; CDR3aa: ASIREGGQPQH
v_gene: TRBV19; j_gene: TRBJ1-5; CDR3aa: ATDDRGGQPQH
v_gene: TRBV27; j_gene: TRBJ2-7; CDR3aa: ASSSYPHHEQY
v_gene: TRBV6-1; j_gene: TRBJ2-7; CDR3aa: ASSERASGGYEQY
v_gene: TRBV9; j_gene: TRBJ1-5; CDR3aa: ASSRQEDSNQPQH
v_gene: TRBV18; j_gene: TRBJ1-1; CDR3aa: ASSSGSDTEAF
v_gene: TRBV5-1; j_gene: TRBJ1-1; CDR3aa: ASSFGGATEAF
v_gene: TRBV10-3; j_gene: TRBJ1-2; CDR3aa: AIRIAPGQDYGYT
v_gene: TRBV30; j_gene: TRBJ2-7; CDR3aa: AWTPGSTYEQY
v_gene: TRBV7-2; j_gene: TRBJ2-5; CDR3aa: ASSFPRGGWGQY